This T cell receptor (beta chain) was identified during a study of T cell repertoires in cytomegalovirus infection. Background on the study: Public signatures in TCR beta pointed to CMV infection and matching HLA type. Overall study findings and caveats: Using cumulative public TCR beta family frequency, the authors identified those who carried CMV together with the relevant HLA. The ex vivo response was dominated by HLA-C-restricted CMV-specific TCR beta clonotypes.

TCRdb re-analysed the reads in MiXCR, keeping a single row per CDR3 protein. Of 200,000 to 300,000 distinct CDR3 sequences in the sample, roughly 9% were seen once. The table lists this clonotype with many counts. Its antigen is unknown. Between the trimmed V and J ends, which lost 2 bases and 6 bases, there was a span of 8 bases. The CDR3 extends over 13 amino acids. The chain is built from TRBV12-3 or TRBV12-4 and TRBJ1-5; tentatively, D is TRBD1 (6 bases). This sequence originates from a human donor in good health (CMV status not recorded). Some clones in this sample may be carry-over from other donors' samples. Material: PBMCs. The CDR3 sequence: CASSLTGTQPQHF. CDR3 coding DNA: TGTGCCAGCAGTTTAACAGGGACTCAGCCCCAGCATTTT.